This TCR beta chain comes out of a study of OX40 agonist ivuxolimab in advanced cancers. Notes on the study in general: Clonal expansion was among the lowest in partial responders at 0.1-3.0 mg/kg, especially CD8+.

The repertoire was sequenced with immunoSEQ multiplex PCR; TCRdb's copy has only in-frame clones and lacks some. The sample carries tens of thousands of clones, around four fifths recorded once. With respect to this clone: What it recognizes is unknown.

V was trimmed by 6 bases and J by 3 bases, leaving 24 bases between them. CDR3 length equals 18 residues. Germline lookup yields CDR1 SEHNR and CDR2 FQNEAQ (reference sequence). The sequences come from CD4+ or CD8+ T cells sorted from blood, collected in a trial of the OX40 agonist ivuxolimab. The chain carries TRBV7-9 and TRBJ2-1; the D gene is possibly TRBD2 (5 bases). This receptor was taken from an adult with an advanced solid tumor such as melanoma, head and neck, liver or kidney cancer. The CDR3 region has the DNA TGTGCCAGCAGTGGTAGAGATAATAGCGAGCGTTACTACAATGAGCAGTTCTTC. It codes for CASSGRDNSERYYNEQFF.